The rows below give T cell receptor beta chains drawn from one sample of a study of shared T cell receptors in the human thymus. Here immunoSEQ multiplex PCR was the method, and the copy in TCRdb shows in-frame clones only, minus some. The table has some 660,000 clones, 70% to 90% seen once; the top ten hold 0.0094%. This sample also appeared in a second study, on human thymus T cells.

Specimen: thymocytes. All receptors come from a boy in the first two years of life with a congenital heart defect. CDR3s include the opening cysteine and the closing phenylalanine or tryptophan.

CDR3 length	V gene	CDR3 protein
16	TRBV19	CASSISVSGDQETQYF
16	TRBV4-1	CASSQGLGTSRSEQFF
16	TRBV28	CASSLSEREITDTQYF
16	TRBV28	CASSFGGPSSPGAQYF
16	TRBV28	CASTYHPMGGPQPQHF
14	TRBV7-2	CASSLVRAQETQYF
14	TRBV19	CASSEQGEGTEAFF
15	TRBV10-3	CAISESSGRPDTQYF
15	TRBV5-4	CASSLGLAGVNEQYF
17	TRBV29-1	CSVEDYSGRLPYNEQFF
16	TRBV30	CALEVYPRTGGQPQHF
16	TRBV7-9	CASSLGGLAAHNEQFF
17	TRBV7-9	CASSYWRNGYLPSGYTF
16	TRBV27	CASSLGEVADYNEQFF
12	TRBV2	CALQDRGREAFF
16	TRBV4-1	CASSQPVAGAPGELFF
14	TRBV5-1	CASSLTGQIYEQYF
16	TRBV28	CASSTMDSPVGYEQYF
15	TRBV2	CASTKSGRSSYEQYF
14	TRBV6-4	CARPRGGVCNEQFF
14	TRBV2	CASISGRSFYEQYF
16	TRBV5-6	CASSLTRAKSKNIQYF
14	TRBV5-1	CASSLEQWLTEAFF
14	TRBV6-5	CASSYSRGYYGYTF
17	TRBV15	CATSTDSQGLRREPQHF
16	TRBV5-1	CASSYRLAGASYEQYF
16	TRBV9	CASSLSGLPRVSCQHF
16	TRBV7-8	CASSPKSADSYNEQFF
12	TRBV6-1	CVTNRGGNTIYF
13	TRBV25-1	CASSVAGGNEQFF
13	TRBV5-4	CASSGDSTGGYTF
16	TRBV10-2	CASSTPGLAAYNEQFF
15	TRBV6-5	CASSLGQRENTEAFF
13	TRBV6-6	CASRLEYTGELFF
18	TRBV25-1	CASSELGPGVGGTDTQYF
15	TRBV7-6	CASSLGDRGHQPQHF
16	TRBV27	CASSHPGLAVPNEQFF
15	TRBV5-1	CASSFGTGDGAEAFF
14	TRBV5-4	CASSEDMKDYGYTF
13	TRBV7-2	CASSSQDRNTIYF
13	TRBV27	CASRRDRDAGYTF
16	TRBV5-1	CASSIQGQGKDYEQYF
17	TRBV21-1	CASSKLLNRTEAYEQYF
16	TRBV5-4	CASSLGSASSSYEQYF
16	TRBV28	CASSLRTGTDTDTQYF
13	TRBV5-5	CASSSSGSYEQYF
15	TRBV28	CASSLAVPPMETQYF
15	TRBV4-3	CASSQDTMNLYGYTF
13	TRBV6-5	CASRTGQGGGYTF
15	TRBV19	CASKTGGVYNSPLHF
13	TRBV6-5	CASSYGGGQPQHF
15	TRBV27	CASKPGHHSGNTIYF
14	TRBV14	CASSPVVYPYEQYF
15	TRBV27	CASRPGLANTDTQYF
14	TRBV4-3	CASSPRDSQETQYF